The 31 T cell receptor beta chains reported below all come from one sample, sequenced in a study of T cell responses to AZD1222 COVID-19 vaccine. Libraries were prepared by immunoSEQ multiplex PCR; TCRdb keeps only in-frame clonotypes and omits some of them. The sample lists 95,000 to 150,000 clones, over 75% seen once, with more than 2.5% in the top ten. The starting material was peripheral blood, obtained on day 0 of AZD1222 vaccination. The receptors originated from an adult in good health.

The rearrangement joins TRBV13 to TRBJ1-2; TRBD1 matches 8 bases. CDR1 and CDR2 from the germline V gene are PRHDT and FYEKMQ (reference sequence). The length of the CDR3 is 16 residues. The V gene end was trimmed by 4 bases and the J gene end by 0 bases; junction bases not matched to a gene: 7. CDR3 sequence (DNA): TGTGCCAGCAGCTCCTTCGCGGGACAGGCTAACTATGGCTACACCTTC. Amino acids: CASSSFAGQANYGYTF.

The rearrangement joins TRBV5-1 to TRBJ1-2; D ambiguous. Germline V gene sequence: CDR1 SGHRS, CDR2 YFSETQ. Trimming stripped 0 bases from V and 5 bases from J, with 11 bases between. The CDR3 sequence is 14 residues long. The CDR3 spells CASSLGSGRYGYTF. DNA for the CDR3: TGCGCCAGCAGCTTGGGGTCAGGTCGATATGGCTACACCTTC.

The chain uses TRBV28 and TRBJ1-1, with unresolved D. Per the germline V gene, CDR1 is MDHEN and CDR2 is SYDVKM. The CDR3 has 11 residues. V lost 8 bases and J lost 8, with 12 bases in between. The CDR3 DNA follows: TGTGCCAGCGGGCAGACGAACGAAGCTTTCTTT. Protein product: CASGQTNEAFF.

J is TRBJ2-4 and V is TRBV10-3, with TRBD1 as a possible D gene (6 bases). Trimming took 5 bases from V and 6 from J, leaving 17 bases between them. CDR1 ENHRY and CDR2 SYGVKD come from the germline V gene. CDR3 length equals 15 residues. The CDR3 DNA is TGTGCCATCAGTAAGGACAGAGGGGAAGGAAACATTCAGTACTTC. This codes for CAISKDRGEGNIQYF.

This sequence joins TRBV27 and TRBJ2-7; a weak D match, TRBD2 (5 bases). Trimming left V 2 bases short and J 3 bases short, with 20 bases between. Germline loops: CDR1 MNHEY, CDR2 SMNVEV (reference sequence). The CDR3 has 17 amino acids. The CDR3 region has the DNA TGTGCCAGCAGTTTAAAGTTTTGGGCTAGCCCAAACTACGAGCAGTACTTC. This encodes CASSLKFWASPNYEQYF.

This chain joins TRBV18 and TRBJ1-5; TRBD1 agrees at 7 bases. CDR3 length: 14 amino acids. CDR1 is KGHSH and CDR2 is LQKENI in the germline V gene. The junction had 1 base not matched to a gene; V was cut back by 3 bases and J by 2 bases. CDR3 bases: TGTGCCAGCTCACCCGACAGGGGCAATCAGCCCCAGCATTTT. Its protein is CASSPDRGNQPQHF.

The J gene is TRBJ1-4, the V gene TRBV4-3, with 7 bases matching TRBD1. This CDR3 is built from 15 residues. Germline V gene data show CDR1 as LGHNA and CDR2 as YSLEER. V dropped 0 bases and J dropped 7; count of bases not matched to a gene: 5. The CDR3 bases are TGCGCCAGCAGCCAAGATCGGAGGACAGGTGAAAAACTGTTTTTT. It codes for CASSQDRRTGEKLFF.

CDR3 nucleotides: TGTGCCAGCAGCTTGTCCATTGGGACTAGCGGGAACTACGAGCAGTACTTC. Translating gives CASSLSIGTSGNYEQYF. The rearrangement uses TRBV5-4 and TRBJ2-7, with TRBD2 matching 13 bases. There are 17 residues in the CDR3. V was pared by 1 base and J by 3 bases, with 7 bases of the junction left unmatched. Germline CDR1 is SGHNT and CDR2 is YYREEE (reference sequence).

This chain uses TRBV7-8 with TRBJ2-3; 9 bases map to TRBD2. V dropped 5 bases and J dropped 1; count of bases not matched to a gene: 7. The CDR3 is made up of 16 amino acids. Germline V lookup: CDR1 SGHVS, CDR2 FQNEAQ. The CDR3: CASSTLVAGGTDTQYF. Here the CDR3 DNA reads TGTGCCAGCAGCACCTTAGTAGCGGGGGGCACAGATACGCAGTATTTT.

V and J are TRBV2 and TRBJ2-2; D is unresolved. CDR1 and CDR2 (germline): SNHLY, FYNNEI. The V gene lost 5 bases and the J gene lost 7 bases, with 14 bases spanning the gap. This CDR3 has 14 residues. The CDR3 here is CASSPWTRLGELFF. In DNA, the CDR3 is TGTGCCAGCAGTCCCTGGACCCGCCTCGGGGAGCTGTTTTTT.

The chain employs TRBV11-2 and TRBJ2-1; 11 positions match TRBD2. Trimming removed 3 bases from V and 4 bases from J; junction bases left unmatched: 2. Germline CDR1 is SGHAT and CDR2 is FQNNGV. The CDR3 sequence is 15 residues long. CDR3 DNA: TGTGCCAGCAGCTTTGGGACTAGCGGTTACAATGAGCAGTTCTTC. This encodes CASSFGTSGYNEQFF.

The rearrangement joins TRBV18 to TRBJ1-3; D perhaps matches TRBD1 (6 bases). V gave up 1 base and J gave up 4 bases, with 8 bases separating them. CDR1 and CDR2 from the germline V gene are KGHSH and LQKENI. This CDR3 comprises 14 residues. In nucleotides, the CDR3 is TGTGCCAGCTCACCACGAGGACAGGGAAACACCATATATTTT. The encoded protein is CASSPRGQGNTIYF.

The V and J genes are TRBV2 and TRBJ1-5; the D gene is possibly TRBD1 (6 bases). This CDR3 is 13 amino acids long. V was pared by 7 bases and J by 2 bases, with 9 bases between. CDR1 is SNHLY and CDR2 is FYNNEI in the germline V gene. The DNA for the CDR3 is TGTGCCAGCAAGCCAGGGGGCAATCAGCCCCAGCATTTT. It is translated as CASKPGGNQPQHF.

This sequence joins TRBV11-2 and TRBJ1-6, with 8 bases lining up with TRBD1. The ends lost 6 bases at V and 8 bases at J; junction bases unmatched: 9. Germline V gene sequence: CDR1 SGHAT, CDR2 FQNNGV. This CDR3 has 15 residues. For the CDR3, the DNA is TGTGCCAGCAGATCCAGGGGGCGAGAGGATTCACCCCTCCACTTT. Protein sequence: CASRSRGREDSPLHF.

The chain carries TRBV30 and TRBJ1-2; 7 nucleotides line up with TRBD1. The V segment lost 3 bases and the J segment 7 bases; nucleotides outside the gene matches: 14. The CDR3 length is 15 residues. Germline CDR1 and CDR2: GTSNPN and SVGIG (reference sequence). The CDR3: CAWRGDSYYLSGYTF. The CDR3 DNA is TGTGCCTGGAGAGGGGACAGCTACTACCTCAGTGGCTACACCTTC.

Notes on this clone: The junction differs from germline at one of its ends, possibly a read error. The chain uses TRBV9 and TRBJ2-7; D call uncertain. The CDR3 is 13 residues long. Germline-derived CDR1 and CDR2 are SGDLS and YYNGEE. CDR3 residues: CAGSVGNSYEQYF. In DNA, the CDR3 is TGTGCCGGCAGCGTGGGCAACAGCTACGAGCAGTACTTC. The complete variable domain, with remaining parts taken from reference TRBV9 and TRBJ2-7, reads DSGVTQTPKHLITATGQRVTLRCSPRSGDLSVYWYQQSLDQGLQFLIQYYNGEERAKGNILERFSAQQFPDLHSELNLSSLELGDSALYFCAGSVGNSYEQYFGPGTRLTVT.

The sample holds a few counts of this clone. The chain joins TRBV5-6 to TRBJ2-2, with a tentative D call TRBD1 (5 bases). This CDR3 has 16 amino acids. Per the germline V gene, CDR1 is SGHDT and CDR2 is YYEEEE. V dropped 0 bases and J dropped 2 bases, with 11 bases sitting between them. Here the CDR3 reads CASSLGQGVNTGELFF. CDR3 DNA: TGTGCCAGCAGCTTGGGGCAGGGTGTTAACACCGGGGAGCTGTTTTTT.

The V gene is TRBV11-2, the J gene TRBJ1-4, with 10 nucleotides matching TRBD1. CDR1 is SGHAT, CDR2 FQNNGV, per germline. V dropped 0 bases and J dropped 8; count of bases not matched to a gene: 3. This CDR3 spans 15 amino acids. The DNA for the CDR3 is TGTGCCAGCAGCTTAGACTCGGGACAGGGGGAAAAACTGTTTTTT. This gives the protein CASSLDSGQGEKLFF.

V usage is TRBV18 and J usage is TRBJ1-4; D gene ambiguous. The CDR3 runs 14 residues. The V gene's germline CDR1 is KGHSH and CDR2 LQKENI. Trimming pared 4 bases from V and 3 bases from J, leaving 9 bases between. The CDR3 sequence: CASSREGSNEKLFF. The CDR3 nucleotides read TGTGCCAGCTCACGTGAGGGCTCTAATGAAAAACTGTTTTTT.

The J gene is TRBJ2-7, the V gene TRBV10-1; D is possibly TRBD1 or TRBD2 (6 bases each). Trimming left V 6 bases short and J 0 bases short, with 18 bases between. The CDR3 runs 16 residues. Germline values: CDR1 WNHNN, CDR2 SYGVQD (reference sequence). CDR3 sequence (DNA): TGCGCCAGCAGCGCCAGCCCCCGGGGGCACTCCTACGAGCAGTACTTC. Translating gives CASSASPRGHSYEQYF.

This sequence joins TRBV7-2 and TRBJ2-1, with 8 bases lining up with TRBD1. The ends lost 6 bases at V and 4 bases at J; junction bases unmatched: 8. Germline V gene data show CDR1 as SGHTA and CDR2 as FQGNSA. The CDR3 consists of 15 residues. CDR3 sequence reads: CASRSGQGVYNEQFF. CDR3 coding DNA: TGTGCCAGCAGGTCCGGACAGGGAGTTTACAATGAGCAGTTCTTC.

The chain links TRBV6-5 to TRBJ1-3, with 8 bases fitting TRBD1. There are 15 residues in the CDR3. V shed 5 bases and J 4 bases; nucleotides not matched to a gene: 7. Per germline, CDR1 MNHEY and CDR2 SVGAGI. CDR3 nucleotide sequence: TGTGCCAGCAGTCAACGACAGGGGCAAGGAAACACCATATATTTT. It encodes CASSQRQGQGNTIYF.

The rearrangement links TRBV2 to TRBJ2-1, with 9 nucleotides matching TRBD1. Germline lookup yields CDR1 SNHLY and CDR2 FYNNEI. There are 16 residues in the CDR3. With V trimmed by 6 bases and J by 9 bases, 15 bases remained unmatched. The CDR3 DNA reads TGTGCCAGCAGAGAGAGCGGGACAGGGTTTGGTGGTGAGCAGTTCTTC. It encodes CASRESGTGFGGEQFF.

Here the CDR3 reads CASSPPSSGEGDTQYF. CDR3 DNA: TGTGCCAGCAGCCCCCCAAGCTCAGGGGAGGGAGATACGCAGTATTTT. The chain has TRBV11-1 and TRBJ2-3; a possible D gene is TRBD2 (7 bases). The CDR3 covers 16 residues. The V and J ends lost 5 bases and 5 bases respectively, with 20 bases between them. Germline CDR1 is SGHAT and CDR2 is FQDESV (reference sequence).

The chain combines TRBV10-3 with TRBJ1-5, with 12 positions matching TRBD1. The germline V gene has CDR1 ENHRY and CDR2 SYGVKD. V shed 10 bases, J shed 7 bases, and the junction held 5 bases outside the gene matches. CDR3 size: 13 residues. The CDR3 here is CATSGTGGQPQHF. CDR3 nucleotide sequence: TGTGCCACCTCCGGGACAGGGGGCCAGCCCCAGCATTTT.

This chain connects TRBV6-5 to TRBJ2-1; 7 positions agree with TRBD2. After removal of 7 bases from V and 5 bases from J, the junction contained 11 bases not matched to a gene. This CDR3 is built from 15 residues. Germline lookup yields CDR1 MNHEY and CDR2 SVGAGI. As DNA, the CDR3 is TGTGCCAGCACCAAAATGATGGGGGGGAACAATGAGCAGTTCTTC. It is translated as CASTKMMGGNNEQFF.

V gene TRBV4-2 combines with J gene TRBJ2-1; D possibly corresponds to TRBD2 (5 bases). Germline V gene sequence: CDR1 LGHNA, CDR2 YNFKEQ. The CDR3 is 17 residues long. With 0 bases removed from V and 3 bases from J, the gap between germline ends came to 15 bases. The CDR3, as DNA: TGTGCCAGCAGCCAAGATCTTGACTACCGAAACTACAATGAGCAGTTCTTC. It translates to CASSQDLDYRNYNEQFF.

The chain couples TRBV11-2 to TRBJ1-4; D is uncertain. In germline, CDR1 is SGHAT, CDR2 FQNNGV. Deletions cut 5 bases from V and 8 bases from J, with 12 bases between. The CDR3 has 13 residues. The CDR3 region is CASSEGPGEKLFF. For the CDR3, the DNA is TGTGCCAGCAGCGAAGGGCCCGGAGAAAAACTGTTTTTT.

The chain recombines TRBV6-1 with TRBJ1-5, with TRBD1 as a possible D gene (5 bases). The CDR3 consists of 16 residues. From germline, CDR1 is MNHNS and CDR2 SASEGT. Between the trimmed V and J ends, which lost 0 bases and 0 bases, there was a span of 9 bases. The CDR3 spells CASSEAGRVSNQPQHF. The CDR3 nucleotides are TGTGCCAGCAGTGAAGCAGGCAGGGTTAGCAATCAGCCCCAGCATTTT.

This rearrangement joins TRBV9 to TRBJ2-5, with TRBD2 identical over 12 bases. The CDR3 is 21 amino acids. The junction had 17 bases not matched to a gene; V was cut back by 0 bases and J by 2 bases. The germline CDR1 and CDR2 sequences are SGDLS and YYNGEE. CDR3 sequence: CASSVVPGGGRTSGEQETQYF. The CDR3 nucleotides read TGTGCCAGCAGCGTAGTCCCAGGGGGCGGAAGGACTAGCGGGGAGCAAGAGACCCAGTACTTC. Full variable domain (outside the CDR3, taken from reference TRBV9 and TRBJ2-5): DSGVTQTPKHLITATGQRVTLRCSPRSGDLSVYWYQQSLDQGLQFLIQYYNGEERAKGNILERFSAQQFPDLHSELNLSSLELGDSALYFCASSVVPGGGRTSGEQETQYFGPGTRLLVL.

This sequence joins TRBV27 and TRBJ1-2, with unresolved D. V was clipped by 1 base and J by 9 bases, with 18 bases between them. The germline gives CDR1 MNHEY, CDR2 SMNVEV (reference sequence). The CDR3 covers 15 residues. CDR3 coding DNA: TGTGCCAGCAGTTTATTAGCGGTCCCAGGTGATAGCTACACCTTC. Its protein is CASSLLAVPGDSYTF.